This T cell receptor (beta chain) is from a study of T-cell reconstitution after alpha-beta-depleted transplantation in children. The ends lost 8 bases at V and 4 bases at J; junction bases unmatched: 3. This CDR3 has 14 amino acids. Germline values: CDR1 ENHRY, CDR2 SYGVKD. In its sample, this clonotype was seen many times. For TCRbeta, the library was prepared with unique molecular identifiers. TCRdb processed the PCR reads anew with MiXCR; each CDR3 protein has one entry. The repertoire holds a few hundred thousand distinct CDR3 sequences, with 12% as singletons. This TCR came from a human donor who donated a stem cell graft to a child with combined immunodeficiency. This sequence joins TRBV10-3 and TRBJ2-3; 13 bases are shared with TRBD2. This sample comprised PBMCs from the stem cell graft donor, obtained from the stem cell graft. The CDR3, as DNA: TGTGCCATCGCCGGGACTAGCGGGGCAGATACGCAGTATTTT. Its translation: CAIAGTSGADTQYF.